This T cell receptor beta chain was observed in a study of blood T cell repertoires in COVID-19. Whole-study context: T cells, B-cell-depleted T cells, or PBMCs supplied cDNA or gDNA.

The authors' processing: Reference gene primer amplification yielded estimated nucleated cell counts. Repertoires were generated with immunoSEQ multiplex PCR, while TCRdb's copy carries only in-frame clones and drops some. V and J calls and clone size are copied from that table; D and trimming were computed from the DNA. The table has 90,000 to 150,000 clones, roughly 87% seen once. Looked up from germline, CDR1 is GTSNPN and CDR2 is SVGIG (reference sequence). The CDR3 sequence is 13 residues long. V lost 2 bases and J lost 8, with 15 bases in between. The V call is TRBV30, the J call TRBJ1-2; a weak D match, TRBD1 (6 bases). The sequenced sample was peripheral blood. This clonotype originated in a human donor in a cohort sampled during active COVID-19. CDR3 in amino acids: CAWSPLQGRGYTF. For the CDR3, the DNA is TGTGCCTGGAGTCCCCTACAGGGTCGAGGCTACACCTTC.